Listed below are T cell receptor beta chains from one sample, sequenced in a study of CD8 T cells in ankylosing spondylitis. TCRdb recomputed calls from the 5' RACE reads with MiXCR, one row per CDR3 protein. In the table there are some 140,000 distinct CDR3 sequences, roughly 8.4% of which are singletons. The sequenced sample consisted of synovial fluid, either unsorted or a sorted T cell fraction (not recorded which). All receptors come from a male donor with ankylosing spondylitis. Each CDR3 is given with its conserved first and last residue. A D gene is named only where the DNA matches it firmly.

length | J | V | D | CDR3
15 | TRBJ1-2 | TRBV20-1 | NA | CSARSRTGDNYGYTF
15 | TRBJ2-1 | TRBV7-8 | NA | CASRYTRTGVNEQFF
16 | TRBJ2-5 | TRBV28 | TRBD1 | CASSRQGALYQETQYF
17 | TRBJ2-5 | TRBV18 | NA | CASSPPSTTSLPETQYF
14 | TRBJ2-2 | TRBV5-1 | NA | CASSSSRNTGELFF
13 | TRBJ1-5 | TRBV5-6 | NA | CASSSFSWGPQHF
14 | TRBJ2-7 | TRBV27 | NA | CASSQSMDIYEQYF
12 | TRBJ2-7 | TRBV24-1 | TRBD1 | CATSAGGYEQYF
11 | TRBJ2-7 | TRBV14 | NA | CASSQRLEQYF
17 | TRBJ1-2 | TRBV6-2/TRBV6-3 | NA | CASSSSPQSQLLYGYTF